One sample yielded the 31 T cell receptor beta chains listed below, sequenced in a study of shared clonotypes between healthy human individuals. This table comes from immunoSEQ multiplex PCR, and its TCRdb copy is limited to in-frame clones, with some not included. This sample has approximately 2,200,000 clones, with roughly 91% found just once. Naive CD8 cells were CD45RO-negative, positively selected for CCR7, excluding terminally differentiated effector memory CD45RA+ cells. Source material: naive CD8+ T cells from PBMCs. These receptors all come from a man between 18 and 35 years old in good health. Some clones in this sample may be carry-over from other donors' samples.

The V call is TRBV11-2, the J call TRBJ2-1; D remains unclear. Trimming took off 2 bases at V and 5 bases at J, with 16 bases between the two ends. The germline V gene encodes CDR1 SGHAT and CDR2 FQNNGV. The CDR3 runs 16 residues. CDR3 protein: CASSLYLGWPNNEQFF. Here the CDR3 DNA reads TGTGCCAGCAGCTTATATCTGGGTTGGCCAAACAATGAGCAGTTCTTC. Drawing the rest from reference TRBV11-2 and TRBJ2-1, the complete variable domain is EAGVAQSPRYKIIEKRQSVAFWCNPISGHATLYWYQQILGQGPKLLIQFQNNGVVDDSQLPKDRFSAERLKGVDSTLKIQPAKLEDSAVYLCASSLYLGWPNNEQFFGPGTRLTVL.

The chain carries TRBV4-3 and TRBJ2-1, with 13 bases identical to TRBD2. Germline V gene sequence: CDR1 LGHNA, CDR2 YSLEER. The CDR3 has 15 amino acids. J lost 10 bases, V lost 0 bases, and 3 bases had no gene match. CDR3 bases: TGCGCCAGCAGCCAAGATGGACTAGCGGGAGTAGAGCAGTTCTTC. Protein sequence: CASSQDGLAGVEQFF.

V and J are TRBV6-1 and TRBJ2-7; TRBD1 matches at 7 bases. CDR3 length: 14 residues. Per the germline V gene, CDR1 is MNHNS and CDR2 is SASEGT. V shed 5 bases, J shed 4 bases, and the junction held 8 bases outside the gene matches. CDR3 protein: CASSLSGGSYEQYF. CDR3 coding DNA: TGTGCCAGCAGTCTGTCAGGGGGTTCGTACGAGCAGTACTTC.

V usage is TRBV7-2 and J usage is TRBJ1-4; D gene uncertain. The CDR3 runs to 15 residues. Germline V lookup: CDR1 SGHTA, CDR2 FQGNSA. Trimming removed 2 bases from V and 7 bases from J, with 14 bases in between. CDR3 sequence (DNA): TGTGCCAGCAGCTTAACCGGATTTGTGGGTGAAAAACTGTTTTTT. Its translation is CASSLTGFVGEKLFF.

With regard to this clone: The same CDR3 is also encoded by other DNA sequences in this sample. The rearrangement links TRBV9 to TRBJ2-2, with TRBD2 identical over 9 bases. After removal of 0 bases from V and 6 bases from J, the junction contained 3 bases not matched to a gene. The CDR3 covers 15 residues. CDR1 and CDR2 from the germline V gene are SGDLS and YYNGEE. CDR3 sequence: CASSVGGRGPGELFF. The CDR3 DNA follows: TGTGCCAGCAGCGTAGGCGGGAGGGGGCCCGGGGAGCTGTTTTTT.

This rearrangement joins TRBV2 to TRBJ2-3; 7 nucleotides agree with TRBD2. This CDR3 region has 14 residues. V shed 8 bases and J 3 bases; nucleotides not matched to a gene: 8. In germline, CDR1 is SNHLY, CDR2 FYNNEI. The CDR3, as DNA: TGTGCCAGCGGAGTCCCGGGAGGTACAGATACGCAGTATTTT. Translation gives CASGVPGGTDTQYF.

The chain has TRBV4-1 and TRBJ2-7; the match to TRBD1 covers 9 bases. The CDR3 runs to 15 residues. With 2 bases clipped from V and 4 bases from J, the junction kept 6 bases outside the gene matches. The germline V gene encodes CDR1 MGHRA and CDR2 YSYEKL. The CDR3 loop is CASSQRWGQGYEQYF. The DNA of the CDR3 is TGCGCCAGCAGCCAACGTTGGGGACAGGGATACGAGCAGTACTTC.

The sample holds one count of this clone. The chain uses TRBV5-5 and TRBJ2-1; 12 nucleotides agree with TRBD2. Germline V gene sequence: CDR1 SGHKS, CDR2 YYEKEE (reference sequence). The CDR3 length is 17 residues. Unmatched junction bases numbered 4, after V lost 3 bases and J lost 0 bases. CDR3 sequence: CASSSLAGGPSYNEQFF. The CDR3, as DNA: TGTGCCAGCAGCTCTCTAGCGGGAGGGCCCTCCTACAATGAGCAGTTCTTC.

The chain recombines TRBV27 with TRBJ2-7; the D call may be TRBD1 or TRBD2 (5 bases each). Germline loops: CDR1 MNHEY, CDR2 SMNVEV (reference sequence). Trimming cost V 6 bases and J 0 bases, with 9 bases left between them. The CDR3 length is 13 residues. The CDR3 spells CASSEGSSYEQYF. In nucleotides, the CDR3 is TGTGCCAGCAGCGAGGGGAGCTCCTACGAGCAGTACTTC.

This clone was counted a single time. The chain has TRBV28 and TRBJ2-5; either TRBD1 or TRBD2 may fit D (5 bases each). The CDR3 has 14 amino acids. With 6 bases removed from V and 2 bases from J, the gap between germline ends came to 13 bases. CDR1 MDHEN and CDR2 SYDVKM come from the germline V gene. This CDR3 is CASRGDEPQETQYF. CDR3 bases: TGTGCCAGCAGGGGGGACGAGCCACAAGAGACCCAGTACTTC. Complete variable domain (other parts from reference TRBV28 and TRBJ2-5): DVKVTQSSRYLVKRTGEKVFLECVQDMDHENMFWYRQDPGLGLRLIYFSYDVKMKEKGDIPEGYSVSREKKERFSLILESASTNQTSMYLCASRGDEPQETQYFGPGTRLLVL.

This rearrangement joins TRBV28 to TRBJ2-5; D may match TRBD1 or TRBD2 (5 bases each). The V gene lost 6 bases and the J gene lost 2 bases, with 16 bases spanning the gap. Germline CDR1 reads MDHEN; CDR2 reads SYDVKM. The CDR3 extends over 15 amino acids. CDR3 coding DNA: TGTGCCAGCAGCCTACTCCGGGGCGGACAAGAGACCCAGTACTTC. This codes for CASSLLRGGQETQYF.

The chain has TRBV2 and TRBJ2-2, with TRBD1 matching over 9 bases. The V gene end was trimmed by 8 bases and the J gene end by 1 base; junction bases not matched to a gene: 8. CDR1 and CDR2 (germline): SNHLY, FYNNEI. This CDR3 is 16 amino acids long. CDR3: CASSTPGQGNTGELFF. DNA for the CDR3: TGTGCCAGCTCAACCCCGGGACAGGGGAACACCGGGGAGCTGTTTTTT.

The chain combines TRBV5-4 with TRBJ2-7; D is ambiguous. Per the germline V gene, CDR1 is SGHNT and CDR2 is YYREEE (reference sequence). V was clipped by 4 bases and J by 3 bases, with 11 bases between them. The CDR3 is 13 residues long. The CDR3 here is CASSPDPFYEQYF. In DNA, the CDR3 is TGTGCCAGCAGCCCCGACCCCTTCTACGAGCAGTACTTC. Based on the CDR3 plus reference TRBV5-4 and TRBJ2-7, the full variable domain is ETGVTQSPTHLIKTRGQQVTLRCSSQSGHNTVSWYQQALGQGPQFIFQYYREEENGRGNFPPRFSGLQFPNYSSELNVNALELDDSALYLCASSPDPFYEQYFGPGTRLTVT.

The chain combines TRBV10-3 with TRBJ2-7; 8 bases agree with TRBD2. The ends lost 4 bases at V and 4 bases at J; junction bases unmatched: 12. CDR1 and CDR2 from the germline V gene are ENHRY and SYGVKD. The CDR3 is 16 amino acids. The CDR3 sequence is CAISAGGSGKGYEQYF. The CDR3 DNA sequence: TGTGCCATCAGTGCTGGCGGTAGCGGGAAAGGATACGAGCAGTACTTC.

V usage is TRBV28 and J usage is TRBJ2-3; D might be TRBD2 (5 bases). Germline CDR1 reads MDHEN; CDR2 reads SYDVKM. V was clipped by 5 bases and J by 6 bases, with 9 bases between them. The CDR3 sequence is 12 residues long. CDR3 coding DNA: TGTGCCAGCAGTAGCGGCTCGGATACGCAGTATTTT. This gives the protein CASSSGSDTQYF. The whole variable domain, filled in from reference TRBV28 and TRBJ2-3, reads DVKVTQSSRYLVKRTGEKVFLECVQDMDHENMFWYRQDPGLGLRLIYFSYDVKMKEKGDIPEGYSVSREKKERFSLILESASTNQTSMYLCASSSGSDTQYFGPGTRLTVL.

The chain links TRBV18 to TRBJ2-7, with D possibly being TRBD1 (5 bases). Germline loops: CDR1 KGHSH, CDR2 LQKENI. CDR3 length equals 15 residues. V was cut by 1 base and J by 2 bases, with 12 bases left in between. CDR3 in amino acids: CASSPRTQLPYEQYF. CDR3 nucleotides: TGTGCCAGCTCACCACGGACACAATTACCCTACGAGCAGTACTTC.

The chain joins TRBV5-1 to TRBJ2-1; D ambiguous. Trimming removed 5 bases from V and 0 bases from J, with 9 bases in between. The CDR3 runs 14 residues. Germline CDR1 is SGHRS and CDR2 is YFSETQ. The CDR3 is CASRQPDSYNEQFF. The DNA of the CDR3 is TGCGCCAGCAGACAGCCAGACTCCTACAATGAGCAGTTCTTC. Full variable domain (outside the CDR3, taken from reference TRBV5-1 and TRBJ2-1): KAGVTQTPRYLIKTRGQQVTLSCSPISGHRSVSWYQQTPGQGLQFLFEYFSETQRNKGNFPGRFSGRQFSNSRSEMNVSTLELGDSALYLCASRQPDSYNEQFFGPGTRLTVL.

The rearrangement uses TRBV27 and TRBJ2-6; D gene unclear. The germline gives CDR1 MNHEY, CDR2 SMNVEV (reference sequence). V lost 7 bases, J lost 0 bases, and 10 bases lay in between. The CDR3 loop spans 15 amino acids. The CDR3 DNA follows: TGTGCCAGCACCCCACTCGTCTCTGGGGCCAACGTCCTGACTTTC. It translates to CASTPLVSGANVLTF.

The CDR3 DNA is TGTGCCATCGGAGGGGGGCTCCAAGAGACCCAGTACTTC. As protein: CAIGGGLQETQYF. The chain joins TRBV28 to TRBJ2-5, with D possibly called TRBD1 or TRBD2 (6 bases each). This CDR3 comprises 13 residues. V was trimmed by 10 bases and J by 1 base, leaving 13 bases between them. Germline V gene sequence: CDR1 MDHEN, CDR2 SYDVKM.

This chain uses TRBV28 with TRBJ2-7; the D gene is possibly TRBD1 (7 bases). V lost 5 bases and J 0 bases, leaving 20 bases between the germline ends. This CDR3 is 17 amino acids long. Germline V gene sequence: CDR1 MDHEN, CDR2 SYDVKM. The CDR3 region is CASSGRERGHSSYEQYF. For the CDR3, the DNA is TGTGCCAGCAGTGGCCGGGAGAGGGGGCACAGCTCCTACGAGCAGTACTTC.

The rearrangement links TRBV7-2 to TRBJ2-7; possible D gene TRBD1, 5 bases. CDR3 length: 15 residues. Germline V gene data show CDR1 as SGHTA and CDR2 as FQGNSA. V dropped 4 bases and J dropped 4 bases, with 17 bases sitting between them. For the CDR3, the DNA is TGTGCCAGCAGCTCTACAGGTTGGGGAAGGTACGAGCAGTACTTC. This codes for CASSSTGWGRYEQYF.

As DNA, the CDR3 is TGTGCCAGCAGTTTATTACCCGGGACGGAGACCTACGAGCAGTACTTC. Translated: CASSLLPGTETYEQYF. The chain has TRBV27 and TRBJ2-7, with D perhaps TRBD1 or TRBD2 (5 bases each). The CDR3 is made up of 16 amino acids. V dropped 1 base and J dropped 2 bases, with 15 bases sitting between them. Per germline, CDR1 MNHEY and CDR2 SMNVEV (reference sequence).

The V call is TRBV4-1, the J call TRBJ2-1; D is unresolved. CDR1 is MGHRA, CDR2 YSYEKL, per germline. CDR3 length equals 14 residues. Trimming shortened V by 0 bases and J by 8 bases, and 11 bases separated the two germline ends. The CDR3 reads CASSQDRVSHEQFF. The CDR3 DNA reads TGCGCCAGCAGCCAAGATCGGGTCAGTCATGAGCAGTTCTTC.

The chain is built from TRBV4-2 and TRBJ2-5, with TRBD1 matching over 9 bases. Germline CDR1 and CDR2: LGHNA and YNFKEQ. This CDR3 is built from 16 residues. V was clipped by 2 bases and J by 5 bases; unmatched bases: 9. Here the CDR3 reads CASSQQTGGVRETQYF. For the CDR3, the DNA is TGTGCCAGCAGCCAACAGACAGGGGGTGTCAGGGAGACCCAGTACTTC.

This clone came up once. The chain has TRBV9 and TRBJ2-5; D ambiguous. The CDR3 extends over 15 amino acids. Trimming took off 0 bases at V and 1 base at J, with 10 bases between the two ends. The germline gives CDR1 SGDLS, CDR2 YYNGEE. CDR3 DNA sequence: TGTGCCAGCAGCGTAGTATCCACCTCCCAAGAGACCCAGTACTTC. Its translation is CASSVVSTSQETQYF.

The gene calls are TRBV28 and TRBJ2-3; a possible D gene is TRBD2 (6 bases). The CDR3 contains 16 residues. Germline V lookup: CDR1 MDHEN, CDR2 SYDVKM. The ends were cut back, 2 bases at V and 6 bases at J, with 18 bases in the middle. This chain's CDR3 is CASSLNYWAGRDTQYF. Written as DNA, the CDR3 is TGTGCCAGCAGTTTAAATTATTGGGCAGGGAGGGATACGCAGTATTTT.

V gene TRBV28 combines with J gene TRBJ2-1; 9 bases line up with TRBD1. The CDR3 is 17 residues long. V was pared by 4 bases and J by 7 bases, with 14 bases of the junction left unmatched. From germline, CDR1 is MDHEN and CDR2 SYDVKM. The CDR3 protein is CASSWPPRDRGTNEQFF. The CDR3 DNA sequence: TGTGCCAGCAGTTGGCCCCCCCGTGACAGGGGGACGAATGAGCAGTTCTTC.

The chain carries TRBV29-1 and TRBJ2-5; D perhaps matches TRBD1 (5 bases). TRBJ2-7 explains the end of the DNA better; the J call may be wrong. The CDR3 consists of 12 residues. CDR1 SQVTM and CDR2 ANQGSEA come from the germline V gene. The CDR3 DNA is TGCAGCGTTGAAGATCAGGGCTACGAGCAGTACTTC. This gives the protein CSVEDQGYEQYF.

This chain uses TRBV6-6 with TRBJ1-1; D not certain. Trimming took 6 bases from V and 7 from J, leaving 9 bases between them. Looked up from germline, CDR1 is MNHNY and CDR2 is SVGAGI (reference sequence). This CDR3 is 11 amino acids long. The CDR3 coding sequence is TGTGCCAGCAGCCCCGGGAGTGAAGCTTTCTTT. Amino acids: CASSPGSEAFF.

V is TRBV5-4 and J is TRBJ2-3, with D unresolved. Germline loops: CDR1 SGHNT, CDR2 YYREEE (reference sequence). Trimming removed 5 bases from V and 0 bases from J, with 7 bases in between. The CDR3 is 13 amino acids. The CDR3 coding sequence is TGTGCCAGCAGTGACCGTAGCACAGATACGCAGTATTTT. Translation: CASSDRSTDTQYF.

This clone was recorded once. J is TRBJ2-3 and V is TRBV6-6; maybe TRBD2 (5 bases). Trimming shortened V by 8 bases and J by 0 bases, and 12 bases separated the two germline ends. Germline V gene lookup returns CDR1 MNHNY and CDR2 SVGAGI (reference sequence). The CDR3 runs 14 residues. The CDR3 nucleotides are TGTGCCAGCTCGCTTAGCGCCAGCACAGATACGCAGTATTTT. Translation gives CASSLSASTDTQYF.